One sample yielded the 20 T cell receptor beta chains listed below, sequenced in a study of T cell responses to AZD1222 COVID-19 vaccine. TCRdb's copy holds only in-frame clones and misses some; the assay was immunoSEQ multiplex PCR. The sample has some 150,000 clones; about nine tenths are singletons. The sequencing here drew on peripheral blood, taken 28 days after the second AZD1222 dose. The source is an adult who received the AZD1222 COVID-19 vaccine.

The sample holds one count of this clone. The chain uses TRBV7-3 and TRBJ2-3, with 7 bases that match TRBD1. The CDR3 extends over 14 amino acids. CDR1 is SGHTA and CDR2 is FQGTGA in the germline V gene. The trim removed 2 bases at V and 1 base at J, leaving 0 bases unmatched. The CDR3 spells CASSLGQGTDTQYF. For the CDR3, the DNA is TGTGCCAGCAGCTTAGGACAGGGCACAGATACGCAGTATTTT.

The CDR3 DNA reads as TGTGCCACCAGTGATTGGACCGCCGGCACAGATACGCAGTATTTT. Its translation is CATSDWTAGTDTQYF. This chain links TRBV24-1 with TRBJ2-3; D not resolved. The germline V gene encodes CDR1 KGHDR and CDR2 SFDVKD. The CDR3 consists of 15 residues. The germline V and J ends were trimmed by 2 bases and 1 base, with 9 bases remaining between them.

CDR3 protein: CASSTRTGYYGYTF. The CDR3 coding sequence is TGTGCCAGCAGCACCCGGACAGGCTACTATGGCTACACCTTC. The J gene is TRBJ1-2, the V gene TRBV7-8; 7 positions agree with TRBD1. The germline V gene encodes CDR1 SGHVS and CDR2 FQNEAQ. The CDR3 runs 14 residues. The V gene end was trimmed by 5 bases and the J gene end by 3 bases; junction bases not matched to a gene: 6.

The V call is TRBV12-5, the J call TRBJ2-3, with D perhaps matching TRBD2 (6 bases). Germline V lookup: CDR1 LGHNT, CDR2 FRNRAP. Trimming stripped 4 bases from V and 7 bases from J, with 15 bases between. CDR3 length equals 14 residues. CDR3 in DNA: TGTGCTAGTGGTTCGGGGACTGTTCTAAATACGCAGTATTTT. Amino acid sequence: CASGSGTVLNTQYF.

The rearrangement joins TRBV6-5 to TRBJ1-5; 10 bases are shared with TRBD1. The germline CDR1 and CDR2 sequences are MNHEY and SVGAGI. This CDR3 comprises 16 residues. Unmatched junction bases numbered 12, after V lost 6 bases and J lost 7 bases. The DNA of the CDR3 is TGTGCCAGCAGGTACCGGGACAGGGGATTGGGACAGCCCCAGCATTTT. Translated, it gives CASRYRDRGLGQPQHF.

The CDR3 protein is CAISESKDRGINEKLFF. CDR3 coding DNA: TGTGCCATCAGTGAGTCGAAGGACAGGGGAATTAATGAAAAACTGTTTTTT. This chain joins TRBV10-3 and TRBJ1-4, with 9 bases fitting TRBD1. CDR1 and CDR2 from the germline V gene are ENHRY and SYGVKD. The junction had 6 bases not matched to a gene; V was cut back by 0 bases and J by 4 bases. The CDR3 runs to 17 residues.

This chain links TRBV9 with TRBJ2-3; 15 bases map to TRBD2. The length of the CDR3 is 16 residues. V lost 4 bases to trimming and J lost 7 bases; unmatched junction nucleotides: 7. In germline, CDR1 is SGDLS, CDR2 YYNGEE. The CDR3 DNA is TGTGCCAGCAGCCCCCGGACTAGCGGGAGGGGTAATACGCAGTATTTT. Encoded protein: CASSPRTSGRGNTQYF.

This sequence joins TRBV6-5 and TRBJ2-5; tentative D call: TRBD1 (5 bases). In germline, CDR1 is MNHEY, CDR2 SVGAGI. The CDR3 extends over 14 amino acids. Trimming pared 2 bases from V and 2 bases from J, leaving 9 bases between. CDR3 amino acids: CASSYQAGQETQYF. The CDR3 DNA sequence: TGTGCCAGCAGTTACCAGGCAGGGCAAGAGACCCAGTACTTC.

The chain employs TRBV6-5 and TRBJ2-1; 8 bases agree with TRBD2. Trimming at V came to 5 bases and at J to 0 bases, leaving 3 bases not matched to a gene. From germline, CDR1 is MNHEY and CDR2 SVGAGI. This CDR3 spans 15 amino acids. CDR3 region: CASSQSGSSYNEQFF. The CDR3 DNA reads TGTGCCAGCAGTCAAAGCGGGAGCTCCTACAATGAGCAGTTCTTC.

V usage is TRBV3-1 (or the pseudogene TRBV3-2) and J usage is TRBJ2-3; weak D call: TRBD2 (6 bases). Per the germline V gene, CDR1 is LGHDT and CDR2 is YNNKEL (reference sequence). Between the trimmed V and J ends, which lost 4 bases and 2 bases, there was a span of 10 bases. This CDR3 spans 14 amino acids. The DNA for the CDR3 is TGTGCCAGCAGCCCGCGGGACGACACAGATACGCAGTATTTT. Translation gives CASSPRDDTDTQYF.

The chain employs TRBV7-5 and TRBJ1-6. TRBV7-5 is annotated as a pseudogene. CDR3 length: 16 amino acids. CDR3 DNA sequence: TGTGCCAGAAGCTTATGGTCGGGGGGCGGGAATTCACCCCTCCACTTT. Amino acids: CARSLWSGGGNSPLHF.

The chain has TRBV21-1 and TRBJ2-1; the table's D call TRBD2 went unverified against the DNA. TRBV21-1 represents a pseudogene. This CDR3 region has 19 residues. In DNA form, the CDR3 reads TGTGCCAGCAGCAAAGCGGGACTAGCGGGAGGGAGCTCCTACAATGAGCAGTTCTTC. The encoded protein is CASSKAGLAGGSSYNEQFF.

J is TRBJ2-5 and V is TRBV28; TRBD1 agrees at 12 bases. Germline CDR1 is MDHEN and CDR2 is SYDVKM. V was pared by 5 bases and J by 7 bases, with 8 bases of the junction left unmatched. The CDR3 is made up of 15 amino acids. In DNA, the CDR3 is TGTGCCAGCAGTAGAGGGACAGGGGGCCCCTGGACCCAGTACTTC. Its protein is CASSRGTGGPWTQYF.

The CDR3 spells CSVAGGRGQPQHF. DNA for the CDR3: TGCAGCGTTGCTGGGGGGAGAGGTCAGCCCCAGCATTTT. This chain links TRBV29-1 with TRBJ1-5; D possibly corresponds to TRBD1 (5 bases). Trimming left V 4 bases short and J 6 bases short, with 13 bases between. This CDR3 region has 13 residues. From germline, CDR1 is SQVTM and CDR2 ANQGSEA.

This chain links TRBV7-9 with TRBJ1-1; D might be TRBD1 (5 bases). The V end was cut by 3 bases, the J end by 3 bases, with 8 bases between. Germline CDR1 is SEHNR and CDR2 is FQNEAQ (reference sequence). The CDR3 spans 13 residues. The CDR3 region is CASSLQGDTEAFF. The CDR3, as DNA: TGTGCCAGCAGCTTGCAGGGAGACACTGAAGCTTTCTTT.

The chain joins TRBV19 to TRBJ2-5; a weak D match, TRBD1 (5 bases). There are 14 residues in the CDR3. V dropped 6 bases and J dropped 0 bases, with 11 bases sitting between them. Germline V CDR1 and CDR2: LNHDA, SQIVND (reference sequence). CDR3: CASSHWTNQETQYF. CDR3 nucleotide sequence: TGTGCCAGTAGCCACTGGACAAACCAAGAGACCCAGTACTTC.

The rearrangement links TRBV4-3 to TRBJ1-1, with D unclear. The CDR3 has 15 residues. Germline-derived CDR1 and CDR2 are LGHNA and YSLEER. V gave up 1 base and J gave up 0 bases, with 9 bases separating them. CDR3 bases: TGCGCCAGCAGCCAAGTTTTGGGCGTGAACACTGAAGCTTTCTTT. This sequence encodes CASSQVLGVNTEAFF.

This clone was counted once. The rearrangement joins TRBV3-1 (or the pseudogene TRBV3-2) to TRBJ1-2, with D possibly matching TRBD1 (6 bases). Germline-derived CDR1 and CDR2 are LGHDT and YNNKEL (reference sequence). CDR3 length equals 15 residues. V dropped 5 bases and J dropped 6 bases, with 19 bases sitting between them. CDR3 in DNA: TGTGCCAGCAGCAGCTTGCGGGGGCCAGGGAATGGCTACACCTTC. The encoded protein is CASSSLRGPGNGYTF.

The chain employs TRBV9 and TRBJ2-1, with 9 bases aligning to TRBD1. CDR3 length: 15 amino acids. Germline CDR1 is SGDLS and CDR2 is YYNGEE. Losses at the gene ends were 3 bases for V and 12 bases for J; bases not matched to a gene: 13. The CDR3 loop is CASSDRTGEHSGQFF. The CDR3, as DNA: TGTGCCAGCAGCGATCGGACAGGGGAACACTCGGGGCAGTTCTTC. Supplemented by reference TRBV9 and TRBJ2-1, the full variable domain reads DSGVTQTPKHLITATGQRVTLRCSPRSGDLSVYWYQQSLDQGLQFLIQYYNGEERAKGNILERFSAQQFPDLHSELNLSSLELGDSALYFCASSDRTGEHSGQFFGPGTRLTVL.

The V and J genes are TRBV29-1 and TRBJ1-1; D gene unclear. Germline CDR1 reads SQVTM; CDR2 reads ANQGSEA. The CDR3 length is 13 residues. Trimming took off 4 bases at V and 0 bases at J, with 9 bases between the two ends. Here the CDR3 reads CSVVAGMNTEAFF. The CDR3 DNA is TGCAGCGTTGTAGCGGGAATGAACACTGAAGCTTTCTTT.